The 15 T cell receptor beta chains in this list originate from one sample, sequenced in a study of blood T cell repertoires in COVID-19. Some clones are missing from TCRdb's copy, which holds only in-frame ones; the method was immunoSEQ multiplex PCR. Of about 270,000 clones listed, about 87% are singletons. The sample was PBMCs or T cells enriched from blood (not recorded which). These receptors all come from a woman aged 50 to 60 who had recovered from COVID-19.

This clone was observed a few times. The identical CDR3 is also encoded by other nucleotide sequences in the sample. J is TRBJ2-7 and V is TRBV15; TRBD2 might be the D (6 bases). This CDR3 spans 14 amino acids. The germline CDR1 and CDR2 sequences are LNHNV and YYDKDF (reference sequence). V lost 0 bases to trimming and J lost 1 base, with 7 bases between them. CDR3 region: CATSRDRGSYEQYF. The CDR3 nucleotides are TGTGCCACCAGCAGAGATCGGGGGTCCTACGAGCAGTACTTC.

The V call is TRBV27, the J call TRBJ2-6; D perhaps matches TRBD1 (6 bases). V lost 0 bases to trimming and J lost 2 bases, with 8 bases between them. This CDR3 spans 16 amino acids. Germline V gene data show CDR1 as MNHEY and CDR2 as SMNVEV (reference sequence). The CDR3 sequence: CASSLSSGAGANVLTF. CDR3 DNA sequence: TGTGCCAGCAGTTTATCGTCAGGGGCTGGGGCCAACGTCCTGACTTTC.

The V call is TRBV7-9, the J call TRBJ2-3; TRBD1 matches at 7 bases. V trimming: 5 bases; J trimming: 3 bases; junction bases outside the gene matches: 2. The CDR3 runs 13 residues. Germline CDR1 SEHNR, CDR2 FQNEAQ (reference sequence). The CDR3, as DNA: TGTGCCAGCAGCGGGGACAGAACAGATACGCAGTATTTT. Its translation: CASSGDRTDTQYF.

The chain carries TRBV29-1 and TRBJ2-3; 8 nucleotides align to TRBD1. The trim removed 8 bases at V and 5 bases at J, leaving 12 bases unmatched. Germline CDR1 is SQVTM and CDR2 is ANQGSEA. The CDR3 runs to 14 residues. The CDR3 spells CSSETGEKGDTQYF. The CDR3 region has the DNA TGCAGCTCCGAGACAGGGGAGAAGGGAGATACGCAGTATTTT.

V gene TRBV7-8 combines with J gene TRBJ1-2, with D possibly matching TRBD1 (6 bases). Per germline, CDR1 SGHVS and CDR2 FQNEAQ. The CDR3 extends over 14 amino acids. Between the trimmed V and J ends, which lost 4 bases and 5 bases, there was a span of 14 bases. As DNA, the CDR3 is TGTGCCAGCAGCTCGACCGACAGGACTTATGGCTACACCTTC. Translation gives CASSSTDRTYGYTF.

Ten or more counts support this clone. In nucleotides, the CDR3 is TGTGCCGGACAGGGGATCTATGGCTACACCTTC. It is translated as CAGQGIYGYTF. The chain uses TRBV28 and TRBJ1-2, with TRBD1 identical over 9 bases. Per germline, CDR1 MDHEN and CDR2 SYDVKM. The CDR3 has 11 amino acids. The junction had 2 bases not matched to a gene; V was cut back by 11 bases and J by 4 bases.

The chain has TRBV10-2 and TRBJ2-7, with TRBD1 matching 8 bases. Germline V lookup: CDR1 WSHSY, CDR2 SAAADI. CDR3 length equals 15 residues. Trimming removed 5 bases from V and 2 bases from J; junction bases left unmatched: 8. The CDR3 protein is CASSNRTGKTYEQYF. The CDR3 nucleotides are TGCGCCAGCAGTAACAGGACAGGGAAAACCTACGAGCAGTACTTC.

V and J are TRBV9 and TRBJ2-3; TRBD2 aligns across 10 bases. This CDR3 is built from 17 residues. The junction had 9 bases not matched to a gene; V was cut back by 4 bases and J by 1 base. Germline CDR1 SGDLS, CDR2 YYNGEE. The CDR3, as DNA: TGTGCCAGCAGCCACCCGACCACTAGCGGGGGCACAGATACGCAGTATTTT. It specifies CASSHPTTSGGTDTQYF.

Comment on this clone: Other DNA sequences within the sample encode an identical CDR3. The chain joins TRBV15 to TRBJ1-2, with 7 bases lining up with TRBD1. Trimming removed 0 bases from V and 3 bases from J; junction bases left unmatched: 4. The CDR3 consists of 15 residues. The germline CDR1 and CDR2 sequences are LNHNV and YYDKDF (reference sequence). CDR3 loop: CATSRDSTGYYGYTF. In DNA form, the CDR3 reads TGTGCCACCAGCAGAGATTCGACAGGGTACTATGGCTACACCTTC.

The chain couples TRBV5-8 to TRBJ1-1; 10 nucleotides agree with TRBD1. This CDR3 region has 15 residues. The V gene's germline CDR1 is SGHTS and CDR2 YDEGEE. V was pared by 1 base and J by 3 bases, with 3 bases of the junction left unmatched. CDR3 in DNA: TGTGCCAGCAGCTTGTGGGACAGGGGAGACACTGAAGCTTTCTTT. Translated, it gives CASSLWDRGDTEAFF.

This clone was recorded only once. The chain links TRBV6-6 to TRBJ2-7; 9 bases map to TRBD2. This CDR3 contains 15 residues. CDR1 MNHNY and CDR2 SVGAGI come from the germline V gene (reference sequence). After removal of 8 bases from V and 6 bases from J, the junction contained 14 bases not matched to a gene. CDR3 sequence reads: CASEKLAGAGSEQYF. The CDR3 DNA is TGTGCCAGCGAGAAATTAGCGGGAGCCGGTAGCGAGCAGTACTTC.

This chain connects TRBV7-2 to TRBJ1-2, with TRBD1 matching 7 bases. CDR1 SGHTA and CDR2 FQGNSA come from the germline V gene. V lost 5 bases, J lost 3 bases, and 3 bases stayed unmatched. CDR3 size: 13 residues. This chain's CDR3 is CASSEGQYYGYTF. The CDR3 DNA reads TGTGCCAGCAGCGAGGGACAGTACTATGGCTACACCTTC.

CDR3 coding DNA: TGTGCCAGCTCCTCTGGACAGGGGGTGAACACTGAAGCTTTCTTT. It yields the protein CASSSGQGVNTEAFF. This sequence joins TRBV3-1 (or the pseudogene TRBV3-2) and TRBJ1-1, with 10 bases identical to TRBD1. The germline CDR1 and CDR2 sequences are LGHDT and YNNKEL (reference sequence). This CDR3 has 15 residues. Unmatched junction bases numbered 6, after V lost 8 bases and J lost 0 bases.

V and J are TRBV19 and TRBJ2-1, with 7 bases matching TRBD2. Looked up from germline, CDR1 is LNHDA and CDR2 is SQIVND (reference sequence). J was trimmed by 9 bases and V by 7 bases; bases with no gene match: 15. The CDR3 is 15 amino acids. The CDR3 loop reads CASTNGGLGATEQFF. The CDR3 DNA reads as TGTGCCAGTACCAACGGCGGACTAGGGGCGACTGAGCAGTTCTTC.

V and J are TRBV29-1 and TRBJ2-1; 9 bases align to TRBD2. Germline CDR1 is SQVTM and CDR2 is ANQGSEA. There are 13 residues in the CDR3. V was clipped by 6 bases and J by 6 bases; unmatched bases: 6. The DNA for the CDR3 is TGCAGCGTCGGGACTAGCTTTAGCAATGAGCAGTTCTTC. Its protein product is CSVGTSFSNEQFF.